Each of the 14 T cell receptor beta chains below was sequenced from the same sample in a study of T-cell reconstitution after alpha-beta-depleted transplantation in children. This sample's TCRbeta library carried unique molecular identifier barcodes. TCRdb recomputed calls from the PCR reads with MiXCR, one row per CDR3 protein. The sample holds about 260,000 distinct CDR3 sequences, roughly 8% seen once. The sequencing used PBMCs, mostly from graft donor cells, collected 180 days after TCRalphabeta/CD19-depleted stem cell transplant. Receptor source: a male patient aged 10-17 years who had a stem cell transplant for acute lymphoblastic leukemia, so the T cells may come from the graft donor.

At least ten counts were recorded for this clonotype. The CDR3 region has the DNA TGCGCCAGCAGCTTGTCCGGGAGGGTAGAGACCCAGTACTTC. Translation: CASSLSGRVETQYF. The chain recombines TRBV5-1 with TRBJ2-5; TRBD2 matches 8 bases. Germline trimming cut 1 base from V and 4 bases from J; bases unmatched to any gene: 3. Germline V CDR1 and CDR2: SGHRS, YFSETQ. The CDR3 has 14 residues.

This clonotype was picked up many times. The J gene is TRBJ2-7, the V gene TRBV7-9, with 7 nucleotides matching TRBD2. J was trimmed by 3 bases and V by 3 bases; bases with no gene match: 5. Germline CDR1 and CDR2: SEHNR and FQNEAQ (reference sequence). The CDR3 contains 14 residues. CDR3 residues: CASSFYGTNYEQYF. The CDR3 DNA reads TGTGCCAGCAGCTTTTACGGGACTAACTACGAGCAGTACTTC.

This clonotype was observed many times. V usage is TRBV7-9 and J usage is TRBJ2-5; a weak D match, TRBD1 (6 bases). Germline V gives CDR1 SEHNR, CDR2 FQNEAQ (reference sequence). This CDR3 has 15 residues. The V end lost 2 bases, the J end lost 0 bases, and 10 bases lay between the germline ends. CDR3: CASSLPWTDQETQYF. The CDR3 DNA reads TGTGCCAGCAGCTTACCCTGGACAGACCAAGAGACCCAGTACTTC. The full variable domain, rest sourced from reference TRBV7-9 and TRBJ2-5, is DTGVSQNPRHKITKRGQNVTFRCDPISEHNRLYWYRQTLGQGPEFLTYFQNEAQLEKSRLLSDRFSAERPKGSFSTLEIQRTEQGDSAMYLCASSLPWTDQETQYFGPGTRLLVL.

In its sample, this clonotype was seen many times. The CDR3 DNA follows: TGTGCCAGCAGTGCCATCCGCCCCTTGCCTACCTACGAGCAGTACTTC. Translation gives CASSAIRPLPTYEQYF. The chain employs TRBV28 and TRBJ2-7; D is uncertain. V dropped 5 bases and J dropped 2 bases, with 19 bases sitting between them. The germline CDR1 and CDR2 sequences are MDHEN and SYDVKM. There are 16 residues in the CDR3.

This clonotype was seen many times. The rearrangement joins TRBV5-1 to TRBJ2-6, with D perhaps matching TRBD1 (6 bases). The germline V gene has CDR1 SGHRS and CDR2 YFSETQ. The CDR3 extends over 15 amino acids. With 0 bases removed from V and 8 bases from J, the gap between germline ends came to 12 bases. CDR3 residues: CASSLALGTSNVLTF. The CDR3 DNA reads as TGCGCCAGCAGCTTGGCCTTGGGGACATCCAACGTCCTGACTTTC.

This clonotype came up many times. J is TRBJ2-1 and V is TRBV7-9; a possible D gene is TRBD1 (6 bases). The germline gives CDR1 SEHNR, CDR2 FQNEAQ (reference sequence). Trimming stripped 3 bases from V and 7 bases from J, with 16 bases between. This CDR3 has 15 amino acids. CDR3 sequence: CASSLGQGLVNEQFF. The CDR3 region has the DNA TGTGCCAGCAGCTTGGGTCAGGGGCTCGTTAATGAGCAGTTCTTC.

This clonotype came up many times. V and J are TRBV20-1 and TRBJ1-2; D gene uncertain. CDR1 is DFQATT, CDR2 SNEGSKA, per germline (reference sequence). CDR3 size: 13 residues. Trimming stripped 3 bases from V and 5 bases from J, with 13 bases between. The CDR3 DNA reads TGCAGTGCTAGCCAGCCGGATAAATATGGCTACACCTTC. It specifies CSASQPDKYGYTF.

In this sample, this clonotype turned up many times. V is TRBV24-1 and J is TRBJ1-5; maybe TRBD1 (6 bases). Trimming pared 5 bases from V and 7 bases from J, leaving 17 bases between. CDR1 and CDR2 from the germline V gene are KGHDR and SFDVKD. This CDR3 is 15 amino acids long. The CDR3 bases are TGTGCCACCAGTGGGGGGGCCCCAGGGGACCAGCCCCAGCATTTT. This encodes CATSGGAPGDQPQHF.

This clonotype was found many times. This chain uses TRBV5-1 with TRBJ2-2; D is perhaps TRBD2 (5 bases). This CDR3 is built from 19 residues. Germline CDR1 SGHRS, CDR2 YFSETQ. Trimming stripped 1 base from V and 4 bases from J, with 23 bases between. Here the CDR3 DNA reads TGCGCCAGCAGCTTGAAAGCGGTTTTGGGGATAGGTAGCACCGGGGAGCTGTTTTTT. Translation gives CASSLKAVLGIGSTGELFF.

The V gene is TRBV4-2, the J gene TRBJ1-5; no firm D call. The germline V gene encodes CDR1 LGHNA and CDR2 YNFKEQ. Trimming removed 8 bases from V and 0 bases from J, with 14 bases in between. This CDR3 region has 15 residues. The CDR3: CASGPRVYSNQPQHF. CDR3 sequence (DNA): TGTGCCAGCGGCCCGAGGGTTTATAGCAATCAGCCCCAGCATTTT.

This clonotype was observed at least ten times. This rearrangement joins TRBV4-1 to TRBJ1-5, with 8 positions matching TRBD1. With 6 bases clipped from V and 4 bases from J, the junction kept 11 bases outside the gene matches. The CDR3 is 16 amino acids. Germline V gene data show CDR1 as MGHRA and CDR2 as YSYEKL. CDR3: CASSLDRQGKNQPQHF. The CDR3 coding sequence is TGCGCCAGCAGTTTGGATCGACAGGGGAAGAATCAGCCCCAGCATTTT.

The chain employs TRBV7-9 and TRBJ1-2; no firm D call. Germline CDR1 reads SEHNR; CDR2 reads FQNEAQ (reference sequence). CDR3 length: 15 residues. Trimming removed 3 bases at V and 2 bases at J, with 13 bases between. CDR3 bases: TGTGCCAGCAGCTTCCGACCATACGGGAACTATGGCTACACCTTC. Its protein is CASSFRPYGNYGYTF.

This clonotype was recorded at least ten times. The chain recombines TRBV11-2 with TRBJ1-5, with TRBD1 matching over 7 bases. The length of the CDR3 is 15 residues. After removal of 3 bases from V and 0 bases from J, the junction contained 2 bases not matched to a gene. Germline assignment: CDR1 SGHAT and CDR2 FQNNGV. CDR3 DNA sequence: TGTGCCAGCAGCTTGACAGGGAATAGCAATCAGCCCCAGCATTTT. This sequence encodes CASSLTGNSNQPQHF.

The sample holds many counts of this clonotype. The chain employs TRBV11-2 and TRBJ1-4; perhaps TRBD1 as D (5 bases). CDR3 length equals 14 residues. In germline, CDR1 is SGHAT, CDR2 FQNNGV. Trimming took off 1 base at V and 8 bases at J, with 11 bases between the two ends. The DNA for the CDR3 is TGTGCCAGCAGCTTAGGCTCAGGGTGGGAAAAACTGTTTTTT. It encodes CASSLGSGWEKLFF.